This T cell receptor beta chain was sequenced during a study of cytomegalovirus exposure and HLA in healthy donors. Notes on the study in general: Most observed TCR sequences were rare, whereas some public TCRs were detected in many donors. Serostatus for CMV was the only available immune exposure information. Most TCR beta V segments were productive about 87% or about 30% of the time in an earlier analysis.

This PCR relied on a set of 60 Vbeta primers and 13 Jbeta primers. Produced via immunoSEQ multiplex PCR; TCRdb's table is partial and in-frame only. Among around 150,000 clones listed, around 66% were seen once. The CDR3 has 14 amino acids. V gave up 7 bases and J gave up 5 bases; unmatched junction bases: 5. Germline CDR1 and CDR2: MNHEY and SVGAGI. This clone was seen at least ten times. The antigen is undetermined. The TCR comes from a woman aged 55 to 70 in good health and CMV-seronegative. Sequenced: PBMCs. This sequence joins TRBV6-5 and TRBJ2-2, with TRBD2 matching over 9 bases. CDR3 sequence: CASKAGGSTGELFF. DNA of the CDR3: TGTGCCAGCAAAGCGGGAGGCTCTACCGGGGAGCTGTTTTTT.